This TCR beta chain was documented in a study of blood T cell repertoires in COVID-19. About the study: Acute-phase and convalescent COVID-19 samples originated in the United States, Italy and Spain. In each case, the material was cDNA or gDNA derived from T cells, B-cell-depleted T cells, or PBMCs.

Per the original methods: Scientists estimated how many nucleated cells there were by amplifying reference gene primers. The method was immunoSEQ multiplex PCR; TCRdb's version includes in-frame clones alone and lacks a portion of them. Clonal size and the V and J genes are those of that table, whereas D and trimming came from the DNA. Of under 150,000 clones in the sample, around nine tenths were seen once. Germline V gene sequence: CDR1 MDHEN, CDR2 SYDVKM. This CDR3 has 17 amino acids. Between the trimmed V and J ends, which lost 3 bases and 4 bases, there was a span of 21 bases. The TCR was taken from a man between 45 and 60 years old with active or convalescent COVID-19. Source material: peripheral blood. The J gene is TRBJ1-2, the V gene TRBV28, with D hard to call. CDR3 DNA sequence: TGTGCCAGCAGTTTGAACCGGCAAAGCAGGTTATTCTATGGCTACACCTTC. Translated: CASSLNRQSRLFYGYTF.